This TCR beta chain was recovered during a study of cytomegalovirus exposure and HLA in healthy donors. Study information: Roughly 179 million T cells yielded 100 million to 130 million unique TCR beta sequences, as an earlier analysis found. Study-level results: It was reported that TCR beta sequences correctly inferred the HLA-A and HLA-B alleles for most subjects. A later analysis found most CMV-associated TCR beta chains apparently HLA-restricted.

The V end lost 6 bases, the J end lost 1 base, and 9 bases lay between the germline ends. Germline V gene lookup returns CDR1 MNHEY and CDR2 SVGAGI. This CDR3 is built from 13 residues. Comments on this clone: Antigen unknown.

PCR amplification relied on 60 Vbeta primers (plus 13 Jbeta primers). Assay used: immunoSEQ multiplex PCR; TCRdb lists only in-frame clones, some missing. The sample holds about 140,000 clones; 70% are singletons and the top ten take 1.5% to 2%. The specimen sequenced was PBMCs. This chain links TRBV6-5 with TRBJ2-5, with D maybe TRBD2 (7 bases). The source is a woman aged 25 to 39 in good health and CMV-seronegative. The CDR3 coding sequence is TGTGCCAGCAGAGGGGGGGGCCAAGAGACCCAGTACTTC. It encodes CASRGGGQETQYF.